The 6 T cell receptor beta chains listed next were all sequenced from one sample in a study of cytomegalovirus exposure and HLA in healthy donors. Use of 60 Vbeta and 13 Jbeta primers characterized the PCR. Profiling relied on immunoSEQ multiplex PCR, and the TCRdb table lists in-frame clones only, not all of them. The sample lists about 130,000 clones, 70% to 85% occurring once. What was sequenced was PBMCs. These receptors originate from a man in his forties in good health and CMV-seropositive.

This clone was observed once. The rearrangement links TRBV12-5 to TRBJ1-1; no clear D. In germline, CDR1 is LGHNT, CDR2 FRNRAP. Trimming stripped 2 bases from V and 4 bases from J, with 11 bases between. The CDR3 consists of 14 residues. The CDR3 coding sequence is TGTGCTAGTGGTTTGATCGGGGTGGTCACTGAAGCTTTCTTT. Translating gives CASGLIGVVTEAFF.

The V gene is TRBV11-2, the J gene TRBJ2-1, with 8 bases fitting TRBD1. Per the germline V gene, CDR1 is SGHAT and CDR2 is FQNNGV. CDR3 length equals 15 residues. Losses at the gene ends were 4 bases for V and 2 bases for J; bases not matched to a gene: 4. The CDR3 sequence: CASSSGTGTYNEQFF. The CDR3 DNA reads TGTGCCAGCAGCTCAGGGACAGGCACCTACAATGAGCAGTTCTTC.

J is TRBJ2-1 and V is TRBV9, with 11 bases identical to TRBD2. The CDR3 covers 15 residues. Trimming at V came to 0 bases and at J to 6 bases, leaving 2 bases not matched to a gene. The V gene's germline CDR1 is SGDLS and CDR2 YYNGEE. The CDR3 spells CASSVGGTSGNEQFF. The CDR3, as DNA: TGTGCCAGCAGCGTAGGGGGGACTAGCGGCAATGAGCAGTTCTTC.

This chain links TRBV5-1 with TRBJ2-1; 10 nucleotides align to TRBD2. The CDR3 has 15 residues. In germline, CDR1 is SGHRS, CDR2 YFSETQ. With V trimmed by 7 bases and J by 6 bases, 10 bases remained unmatched. As DNA, the CDR3 is TGCGCCAGCTTCCCCGAGACTAGCGGGCGCAATGAGCAGTTCTTC. Translating it yields CASFPETSGRNEQFF.

This clone was recorded a few times. The V call is TRBV6-5, the J call TRBJ2-3; D possibly corresponds to TRBD2 (5 bases). CDR3 size: 13 residues. Trimming removed 2 bases from V and 3 bases from J, with 6 bases in between. The V gene's germline CDR1 is MNHEY and CDR2 SVGAGI. In DNA form, the CDR3 reads TGTGCCAGCAGTTACAGGGAGACAGATACGCAGTATTTT. Amino acid sequence: CASSYRETDTQYF.

The chain combines TRBV9 with TRBJ1-1; D might be TRBD1 (5 bases). Per the germline V gene, CDR1 is SGDLS and CDR2 is YYNGEE. The length of the CDR3 is 14 residues. V was cut by 1 base and J by 4 bases, with 11 bases left in between. CDR3 region: CASSVNWGGTEAFF. CDR3 bases: TGTGCCAGCAGCGTAAATTGGGGGGGCACTGAAGCTTTCTTT.